These 15 T cell receptor beta chains were sequenced from one sample in a study of blood T cell repertoires in COVID-19. Libraries were prepared by immunoSEQ multiplex PCR; TCRdb keeps only in-frame clonotypes and omits some of them. This table holds about 200,000 clones, 65% to 85% found once. Specimen: PBMCs or T cells enriched from blood (not recorded which). The receptors here all came from a man aged 40-49 years who had recovered from COVID-19.

For the CDR3, the DNA is TGTGCCAGCAGCCTCGTAGGAGCGGGGGCTGTTCTAGAGCAGTTCTTC. Translating it yields CASSLVGAGAVLEQFF. The V call is TRBV28, the J call TRBJ2-1; 8 bases are shared with TRBD2. V shed 6 bases and J 10 bases; nucleotides not matched to a gene: 17. There are 16 residues in the CDR3. Germline values: CDR1 MDHEN, CDR2 SYDVKM.

Points on this clone: The junction shows a germline mismatch at one end, possibly a read error. The chain combines TRBV28 with TRBJ2-5; 7 bases are shared with TRBD1. This CDR3 has 14 amino acids. CDR1 and CDR2 (germline): MDHEN, SYDVKM. CDR3 residues: CASSNHLIGAGGNF. In DNA, the CDR3 is TGTGCCAGCAGCAACCACCTTATTGGGGCAGGGGGAAACTTC.

This clone was seen just once. The chain uses TRBV27 and TRBJ2-3, with TRBD2 matching 7 bases. The germline gives CDR1 MNHEY, CDR2 SMNVEV (reference sequence). CDR3 size: 15 residues. V lost 2 bases, J lost 4 bases, and 6 bases stayed unmatched. CDR3 amino acids: CASSLMGRVADTQYF. DNA of the CDR3: TGTGCCAGCAGTTTAATGGGGAGGGTCGCAGATACGCAGTATTTT.

J is TRBJ1-5 and V is TRBV25-1, with D unclear. This CDR3 comprises 13 residues. The germline V gene has CDR1 MGHDK and CDR2 SYGVNS. The germline V and J ends were trimmed by 1 base and 6 bases, with 7 bases remaining between them. The CDR3 nucleotides read TGTGCCAGCAGTGAATCGGGGATTCAGCCCCAGCATTTT. It codes for CASSESGIQPQHF.

This rearrangement joins TRBV13 to TRBJ2-5, with D perhaps matching TRBD2 (7 bases). This CDR3 is built from 15 residues. The germline V and J ends were trimmed by 8 bases and 4 bases, with 20 bases remaining between them. Germline assignment: CDR1 PRHDT and CDR2 FYEKMQ (reference sequence). The CDR3 sequence: CASRPGGRGRETQYF. The CDR3 bases are TGTGCCAGCCGACCGGGGGGCCGGGGACGAGAGACCCAGTACTTC. The variable domain in full, with the rest retrieved from reference TRBV13 and TRBJ2-5, is AAGVIQSPRHLIKEKRETATLKCYPIPRHDTVYWYQQGPGQDPQFLISFYEKMQSDKGSIPDRFSAQQFSDYHSELNMSSLELGDSALYFCASRPGGRGRETQYFGPGTRLLVL.

This clone appeared once. The rearrangement links TRBV7-9 to TRBJ2-1; 7 nucleotides agree with TRBD1. Germline loops: CDR1 SEHNR, CDR2 FQNEAQ (reference sequence). This CDR3 comprises 15 residues. J gave up 4 bases and V 4 bases, and 7 bases lay outside the gene matches. The CDR3 region is CASSSRDSLYNEQFF. The CDR3 DNA is TGTGCCAGCAGCTCCCGGGACAGCCTTTACAATGAGCAGTTCTTC.

The rearrangement uses TRBV15 and TRBJ1-5, with 7 bases lining up with TRBD1. The CDR3 contains 13 residues. Trimming took 6 bases from V and 7 from J; bases not matched to a gene: 6. From germline, CDR1 is LNHNV and CDR2 YYDKDF (reference sequence). CDR3 region: CATSRGRGQPQHF. The CDR3 DNA sequence: TGTGCCACCAGTAGGGGGCGCGGGCAGCCCCAGCATTTT. Looking up the rest from reference TRBV15 and TRBJ1-5 gives the full variable domain: DAMVIQNPRYQVTQFGKPVTLSCSQTLNHNVMYWYQQKSSQAPKLLFHYYDKDFNNEADTPDNFQSRRPNTSFCFLDIRSPGLGDTAMYLCATSRGRGQPQHFGDGTRLSIL.

In its sample, this clone was seen a few times. The chain has TRBV19 and TRBJ1-1; tentatively, D is TRBD1 (5 bases). There are 15 residues in the CDR3. The germline gives CDR1 LNHDA, CDR2 SQIVND (reference sequence). V lost 4 bases and J 1 base, leaving 13 bases between the germline ends. CDR3 loop: CASSTLQGGNTEAFF. The CDR3 bases are TGTGCCAGTAGTACGCTCCAGGGTGGGAACACTGAAGCTTTCTTT.

V is TRBV7-2 and J is TRBJ1-3; no clear D. The length of the CDR3 is 15 residues. Germline V gene lookup returns CDR1 SGHTA and CDR2 FQGNSA. V gave up 2 bases and J gave up 0 bases, with 8 bases separating them. CDR3 nucleotides: TGTGCCAGCAGCTTAAGCACTTCCTCTGGAAACACCATATATTTT. Its protein is CASSLSTSSGNTIYF. The variable domain in full, with the rest retrieved from reference TRBV7-2 and TRBJ1-3, is GAGVSQSPSNKVTEKGKDVELRCDPISGHTALYWYRQSLGQGLEFLIYFQGNSAPDKSGLPSDRFSAERTGGSVSTLTIQRTQQEDSAVYLCASSLSTSSGNTIYFGEGSWLTVV.

This chain uses TRBV28 with TRBJ1-6, with TRBD1 as a possible D gene (6 bases). Trimming removed 6 bases from V and 4 bases from J, with 10 bases in between. Germline CDR1 MDHEN, CDR2 SYDVKM. There are 14 residues in the CDR3. The CDR3 region has the DNA TGTGCCAGCAGATCCCAGGGGTATAATTCACCCCTCCACTTT. Translating gives CASRSQGYNSPLHF. Full variable domain (missing parts from reference TRBV28 and TRBJ1-6): DVKVTQSSRYLVKRTGEKVFLECVQDMDHENMFWYRQDPGLGLRLIYFSYDVKMKEKGDIPEGYSVSREKKERFSLILESASTNQTSMYLCASRSQGYNSPLHFGNGTRLTVT.

V is TRBV4-1 and J is TRBJ2-7; no firm D call. Germline V lookup: CDR1 MGHRA, CDR2 YSYEKL. Trimming cost V 0 bases and J 4 bases, with 19 bases left between them. The CDR3 runs to 17 residues. The CDR3 reads CASSQDRRIDSFYEQYF. The CDR3 DNA reads TGCGCCAGCAGCCAAGATCGTCGGATCGACTCATTTTACGAGCAGTACTTC.

The V gene is TRBV27, the J gene TRBJ1-4; D remains ambiguous. Germline values: CDR1 MNHEY, CDR2 SMNVEV (reference sequence). Trimming cost V 3 bases and J 7 bases, with 15 bases left between them. CDR3 length equals 15 residues. The chain's CDR3 is CASSLRPYLAEKLFF. The DNA of the CDR3 is TGTGCCAGCAGTTTGCGGCCCTATTTGGCTGAAAAACTGTTTTTT.

The chain carries TRBV19 and TRBJ1-6; tentatively, D is TRBD1 (5 bases). The CDR3 extends over 15 amino acids. Germline V gene sequence: CDR1 LNHDA, CDR2 SQIVND (reference sequence). Trimming pared 10 bases from V and 7 bases from J, leaving 20 bases between. CDR3 amino acids: CATSAGGIGNSPLHF. The CDR3 DNA follows: TGTGCCACCTCGGCGGGGGGTATAGGGAATTCACCCCTCCACTTT.

This clone was found once. The V call is TRBV21-1, the J call TRBJ1-1. TRBV21-1 is termed a pseudogene. This CDR3 contains 13 residues. In DNA, the CDR3 is TGTGCCAGCAGCAATGGGGAGGGCACTGAAGCTTTCTTT. Protein sequence: CASSNGEGTEAFF.

The V gene is TRBV6-6, the J gene TRBJ1-5; possible D gene TRBD1, 5 bases. The CDR3 has 14 amino acids. V gave up 0 bases and J gave up 5 bases, with 8 bases separating them. Per the germline V gene, CDR1 is MNHNY and CDR2 is SVGAGI (reference sequence). CDR3 sequence reads: CASSYSGGDQPQHF. CDR3 in DNA: TGTGCCAGCAGTTACTCTGGGGGGGATCAGCCCCAGCATTTT.